The rows below give T cell receptor beta chains drawn from one sample of a study of T cell repertoires in cytomegalovirus infection. Each CDR3 protein is one row after TCRdb ran MiXCR on the reads. The repertoire consists of hundreds of thousands of distinct CDR3 sequences, with 30% to 35% occurring once and the leading ten covering roughly 20%. These receptors have no identified antigens. Here the sequenced sample was cultured PBMCs, taken from culture after CMV antigen stimulation. Source of these receptors: a human donor in good health (CMV status not recorded). Some clones in this sample may be carry-over from other donors' samples. Each CDR3 is given with its conserved first and last residue. D genes are given only for firm matches. Some rows have no size entry. The others give once, few or many, or a class for an expanded clone.

j_gene,v_gene,d_gene,abundance,CDR3nt,CDR3aa
TRBJ2-1,TRBV5-1,-,once,TGCGCCAGCAGCTTGGAAACCGGGTTCGAGCAGTTCTTC,CASSLETGFEQFF
TRBJ2-3,TRBV12-3/TRBV12-4,-,-,TGTGCCAGCAGTTTTAGAGTTAGCACAGATACGCAGTATTTT,CASSFRVSTDTQYF
TRBJ2-5,TRBV7-9,TRBD1,-,TGTGCCAGCACCACTTTCCGGGACAGGGGAAAGACCCAGTACTTC,CASTTFRDRGKTQYF
TRBJ2-3,TRBV11-2,-,-,TGTGCCAGCAGCTTGTACTGGAGGGGAACAGATACGCAGTATTTT,CASSLYWRGTDTQYF
TRBJ1-4,TRBV4-2,-,-,TGTGCCAGCAGCCCCTACGGTAATGAAAAACTGTTTTTT,CASSPYGNEKLFF
TRBJ2-3,TRBV5-4,TRBD2,-,TGTGCCAGCAGCTCAGGGACTAGCGGGCAAAGCACAGATACGCAGTATTTT,CASSSGTSGQSTDTQYF
TRBJ2-1,TRBV24-1,TRBD1,-,TGTGCCACCAGTGACCGCGGACAGGGGAGTTTGGATGAGCAGTTCTTC,CATSDRGQGSLDEQFF
TRBJ2-1,TRBV5-5,TRBD2,-,TGTGCCAGCAGATTTGGACTAGCACCGAATGAGCAGTTCTTC,CASRFGLAPNEQFF
TRBJ2-7,TRBV2,-,once,TGTGCCAGCAGTGAGGGACCTTGGCACGAGCAGTACTTC,CASSEGPWHEQYF
TRBJ2-3,TRBV20-1,TRBD2,-,TGCAGTGCTAGAGATCATGGCGGGGGGGCCCCAGGTACGCAGTATTTT,CSARDHGGGAPGTQYF
TRBJ2-7,TRBV6-6,-,few,TGTGCCAGCAGGCTACAGCCCTACGAGCAGTACTTC,CASRLQPYEQYF
TRBJ2-5,TRBV4-3,TRBD2,few,TGCGCCAGCAGCCAAGGGCCCCCGGGAGGACAAGAGACCCAGTACTTC,CASSQGPPGGQETQYF
TRBJ1-3,TRBV19,TRBD1,many,TGTGCCAGTAGTATGGGACAGACACACCGCCCTGGAAACACCATATATTTT,CASSMGQTHRPGNTIYF
TRBJ1-6,TRBV7-2,TRBD1,many,TGTGCCAGCAGCTTAGATTCCGGGACAGGGAGGTTCAATTCACCCCTCCACTTT,CASSLDSGTGRFNSPLHF
TRBJ1-2,TRBV2,-,-,TGTGCCAGCAGAGTCAGCGTGGCGGCCAGTAACTATGGCTACACCTTC,CASRVSVAASNYGYTF
TRBJ2-4,TRBV7-2,-,many,TGTGCCAGCAGCTTAGGAGGGGATAGGCAAAACATTCAGTACTTC,CASSLGGDRQNIQYF
TRBJ2-3,TRBV20-1,TRBD2,-,TGCAGTGCTAGGGGGGGGGTTATCACAGATACGCAGTATTTT,CSARGGVITDTQYF
TRBJ2-5,TRBV5-5,-,-,TGTGCCAGCAGCTTGCTCTGGGAGACCCAGTACTTC,CASSLLWETQYF
TRBJ2-5,TRBV7-2,-,many,TGTGCCAGCAGCTCTACAGGGCAAGGGACCCAGTACTTC,CASSSTGQGTQYF
TRBJ2-1,TRBV6-6,TRBD1,-,TGTGCCAGCAGAAACCACAGGACAGGGGACTACAATGAGCAGTTCTTC,CASRNHRTGDYNEQFF
TRBJ1-5,TRBV7-2,-,many,TGTGCCAGCAGCCCTAGTGGGGGGGAGGGTCAGCCCCAGCATTTT,CASSPSGGEGQPQHF
TRBJ2-5,TRBV7-8,TRBD2,-,TGTGCCAGCAGCTTAGAGGCCGGGACTAGCGGGGGGCGGTACCAAGAGACCCAGTACTTC,CASSLEAGTSGGRYQETQYF
TRBJ1-2,TRBV7-2,-,-,TGTGCCAGCAGACCCGGGGGTGGGTCGGATGGCTACACCTTC,CASRPGGGSDGYTF
TRBJ2-2,TRBV4-3,-,few,TGCGCCAGCAGCCTATGGGCCGGGGGGGAGCTGTTTTTT,CASSLWAGGELFF
TRBJ2-7,TRBV29-1,-,few,TGCAGCGCTCGAATGGACGCGAGCTACGAGCAGTACTTC,CSARMDASYEQYF
TRBJ2-5,TRBV12-3/TRBV12-4,-,-,TGTGCCAGCAGTCCGGACTACAAGAGACCCCAGTACTTC,CASSPDYKRPQYF
TRBJ1-2,TRBV27,TRBD1,-,TGTGCCAGCAGTTTCGCAGGGGGCGCGGGCTATGGCTACACCTTC,CASSFAGGAGYGYTF
TRBJ2-7,TRBV2,-,-,TGTGCCAGCAGTGTAGCCCTCCCGATCGCCTACGAGCAGTACTTC,CASSVALPIAYEQYF
TRBJ2-7,TRBV11-2,TRBD2,-,TGTGCCAGCAGCTCTTGGGGGGAGGGCCGTACCGAGCAGTACTTC,CASSSWGEGRTEQYF
TRBJ1-3,TRBV5-5,TRBD1,-,TGTGCCAGCAGCTTGGTTTGGTGGACAGGCTCTGGAAACACCATATATTTT,CASSLVWWTGSGNTIYF
TRBJ2-3,TRBV4-3,-,-,TGCGCCAGCAGCCAAGATCGTAGGGTTGCGCAGTATTTT,CASSQDRRVAQYF
TRBJ2-1,TRBV27,-,-,TGTGCCAGCAGTTTGGTAGGGATGTCAAGGAATGAGCAGTTCTTC,CASSLVGMSRNEQFF
TRBJ2-7,TRBV10-3,TRBD1,-,TGTGCCAAGAGGACAGGGGTTAGCTCCTACGAGCAGTACTTC,CAKRTGVSSYEQYF
TRBJ1-6,TRBV19,-,-,TGTGCCAGTAAGGACCGGACAGCCACCCGGGGTTCACCCCTCCACTTT,CASKDRTATRGSPLHF
TRBJ1-6,TRBV12-3/TRBV12-4,-,few,TGTGCCAGCAGTTTACGTCGAAGTTATAATTCACCCCTCCACTTT,CASSLRRSYNSPLHF
TRBJ1-5,TRBV7-9,-,-,TGTGCCAGCAGCTTAGACAACAGGGTAGACAGCAGGCGAAAGCCCCAGCATTTT,CASSLDNRVDSRRKPQHF
TRBJ2-5,TRBV7-6,-,-,TGTGCCAGCAGCGCCGGTGAATTAGGGACGGAGACCAGAGAGACCCAGTACTTC,CASSAGELGTETRETQYF
TRBJ1-2,TRBV12-3/TRBV12-4,-,-,TGTGCCAGCAGTCAGGGCCAATGGGGCTACACCTTC,CASSQGQWGYTF
TRBJ1-2,TRBV11-2,-,-,TGTGCCAGCAGCCAAACTCGGGTGTATGGCTACACCTTC,CASSQTRVYGYTF
TRBJ2-5,TRBV4-2,TRBD2,many,TGTGCCAGCAGCCAAGCGGCGGCGGGGGAAGAGACCCAGTACTTC,CASSQAAAGEETQYF
TRBJ2-3,TRBV29-1,-,-,TGCAGCGTGGACCATGGCACAGATACGCAGTATTTT,CSVDHGTDTQYF
TRBJ2-5,TRBV20-1,-,-,TGCAGTGCTCACCCAGCGGGGACAGCAGAGACCCAGTACTTC,CSAHPAGTAETQYF
TRBJ2-1,TRBV10-1,TRBD1,-,TGCGCCAGCAGTGACCCGGGACAGGCGAGACACAATGAGCAGTTCTTC,CASSDPGQARHNEQFF
TRBJ2-3,TRBV7-2,-,many,TGTGCCAGCAGCTTAATCCCAGATACGCAGTATTTT,CASSLIPDTQYF
TRBJ2-7,TRBV11-2,-,few,TGTGCCAGCAGCTTAGAGAGGAGGGTGCTCAACGAGCAGTACTTC,CASSLERRVLNEQYF
TRBJ2-2,TRBV7-8,TRBD2,many,TGTGCCAGCAGCCCAGGTGGTAGCGGGAGTCCCGGGGAGCTGTTTTTT,CASSPGGSGSPGELFF
TRBJ2-1,TRBV3-1,-,once,TGTGCCAGCAGCCCCCGGAGCCCGGGGTTAACGGGAGAGAATGAGCAGTTCTTC,CASSPRSPGLTGENEQFF
TRBJ2-7,TRBV6-2/TRBV6-3,TRBD1,-,TGTGCCAGCCAGGGGGTGAGTGAGTACGAGCAGTACTTC,CASQGVSEYEQYF
TRBJ2-7,TRBV6-5,-,-,TGTGCCAGCAGTTACTCATATATTACGGTCTCCTACGAGCAGTACTTC,CASSYSYITVSYEQYF
TRBJ2-5,TRBV11-1,-,-,TGTGCCAGCAGCTTACAGGGAGGCGTAGTGATAGAGACCCAGTACTTC,CASSLQGGVVIETQYF
TRBJ1-2,TRBV5-6,TRBD1,few,TGTGCCAGCAGCTTTGACACAGGGGACTATGGCTACACCTTC,CASSFDTGDYGYTF
TRBJ2-2,TRBV5-1,-,-,TGCGCCAGCAGCCCGGACACGGCGAACACCGGGGCGCTGTTTTTT,CASSPDTANTGALFF
TRBJ1-1,TRBV6-1,-,-,TGTGCCAGCAGCCGGAGTTTGAACACTGAAGCTTTCTTT,CASSRSLNTEAFF
TRBJ1-4,TRBV12-3/TRBV12-4,TRBD1,-,TGTGCCAGCAGTCACAGGGGAATAAGCGAAAAACTGTTTTTT,CASSHRGISEKLFF
TRBJ2-1,TRBV7-9,-,few,TGTGCCAGCAGCTTACGCCGGGCGGACTCCTACAATGAGCAGTTCTTC,CASSLRRADSYNEQFF